This TCR beta chain is drawn from a study of T cell repertoires in cytomegalovirus infection. Across the study: CMV infection and matching HLA type were both indicated by public TCR beta signatures.

This clonotype was seen more than once but under ten times. Its antigen is not identified. MiXCR, applied by TCRdb to the reads, yields one record per CDR3 protein. This sample has 450,000 to 650,000 distinct CDR3 sequences; less than 30% occur once, and the top ten carry less than 15%. Trimming cost V 5 bases and J 8 bases; bases outside gene matches: 11. Germline V lookup: CDR1 DFQATT, CDR2 SNEGSKA (reference sequence). CDR3 size: 14 residues. Study conclusions and caveats: Carriers of CMV and the relevant HLA type were discriminated by public TCR beta frequency. Predominance within the ex vivo response was attributable to HLA-C-restricted CMV-specific TCR beta clonotypes.

Source material: PBMCs. The rearrangement joins TRBV20-1 to TRBJ2-1; 8 bases are shared with TRBD2. The receptor's source is a human donor in good health (CMV status not recorded). Some clones in this sample may be carry-over from other donors' samples. In DNA form, the CDR3 reads TGCAGTGCTGCTCACTCGGGAGGGCCGGATGAGCAGTTCTTC. It is translated as CSAAHSGGPDEQFF.